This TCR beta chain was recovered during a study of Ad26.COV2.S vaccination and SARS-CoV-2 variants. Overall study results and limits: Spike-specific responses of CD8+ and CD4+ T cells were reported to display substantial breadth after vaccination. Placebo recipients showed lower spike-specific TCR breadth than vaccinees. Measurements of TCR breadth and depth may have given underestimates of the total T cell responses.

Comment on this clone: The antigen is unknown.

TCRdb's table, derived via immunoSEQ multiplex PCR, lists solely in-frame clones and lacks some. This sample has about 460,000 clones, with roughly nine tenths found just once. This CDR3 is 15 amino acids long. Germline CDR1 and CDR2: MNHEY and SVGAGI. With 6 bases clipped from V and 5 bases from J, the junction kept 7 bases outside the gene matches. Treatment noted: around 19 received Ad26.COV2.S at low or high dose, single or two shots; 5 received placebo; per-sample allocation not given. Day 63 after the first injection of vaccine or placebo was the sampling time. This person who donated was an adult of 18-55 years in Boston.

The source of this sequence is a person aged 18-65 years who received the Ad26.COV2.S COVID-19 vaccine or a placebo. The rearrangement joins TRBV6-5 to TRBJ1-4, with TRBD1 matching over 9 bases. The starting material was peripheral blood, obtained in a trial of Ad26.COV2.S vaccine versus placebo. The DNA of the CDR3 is TGTGCCAGCAGCCGGACAGGGGTCCAAAATGAAAAACTGTTTTTT. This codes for CASSRTGVQNEKLFF.